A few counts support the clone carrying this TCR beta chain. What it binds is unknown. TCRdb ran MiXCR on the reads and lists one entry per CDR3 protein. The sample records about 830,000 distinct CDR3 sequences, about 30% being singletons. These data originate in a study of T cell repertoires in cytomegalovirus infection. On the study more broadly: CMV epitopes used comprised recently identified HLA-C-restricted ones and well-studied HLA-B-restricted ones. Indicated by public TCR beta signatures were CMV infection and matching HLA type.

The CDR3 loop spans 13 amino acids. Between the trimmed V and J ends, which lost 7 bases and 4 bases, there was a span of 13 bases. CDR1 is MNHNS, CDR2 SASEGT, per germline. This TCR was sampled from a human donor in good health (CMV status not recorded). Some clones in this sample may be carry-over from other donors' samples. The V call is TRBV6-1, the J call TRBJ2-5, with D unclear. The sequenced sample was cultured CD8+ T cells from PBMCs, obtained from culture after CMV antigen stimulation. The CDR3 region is CASTPRTGETQYF. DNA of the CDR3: TGTGCCAGCACTCCACGGACCGGAGAGACCCAGTACTTC.